The T cell receptor (beta chain) under discussion was sequenced for a study of shared clonotypes between healthy human individuals (dated by TCRdb to the early 2020s). Study-wide context: Two women and a few men aged 18 to 49 years were included in the cohort. For each donor, CD4 naive and CD4 memory were each run on three plates, CD8 naive on two plates, and CD8 memory on one plate. To estimate repertoire size and how much clonotype sharing occurs between individuals, the study deeply sequenced the blood TCR repertoires of several healthy adults. Different laboratories and diverse techniques were used to prepare libraries and sequence TCR repertoires, to increase sequencing depth and limit assay-specific biases. Leukapheresis yielded between about 0.8 and 8.9 billion PBMCs per donor. Results the study describes overall, beyond this receptor: Estimated clonotype richness was generally larger for naive than for memory subsets. Even with the large sequencing depth, rarefaction of the sorted-subset datasets indicated that sequencing was incomplete. Because the study included a small number of donors, the genetic and exposure-history diversity represented was limited. When a few donors were compared, the shared fraction of clonotypes was about 5% for naive CD4, less than 4% for naive CD8, 2% to 2.5% for memory CD4, and about 0.36% for memory CD8. Sampling was limited to blood, and TCR repertoires in tissue likely differ from TCR repertoires in blood. Based on pairwise subsampling, the degree of clonotype sharing among donors was expected to be affected by sequencing depth. Compared with non-shared clonotypes, the clonotypes found in all four sorted-subset donors had higher generation probabilities.

The V end gives up 2 bases and the J end 5 bases, leaving 8 bases in the junction not matched to a gene. Its CDR3 holds 15 amino acids, cysteine through phenylalanine. CDR3 DNA only is kept here, 45 bases in frame from base 1. Reading the germline V gene gives CDR1 KGHSH and CDR2 LQKENI. Healthy HIV-negative adults with no recently reported acute infections or vaccinations were included as donors. All donors were Caucasian adults living in Nashville, Tennessee, USA. CD4+ T cells were enriched by magnetic negative selection, after which naive cells were positively selected on CD45RA and the negative fraction was taken as the memory subset. Blood was obtained by leukapheresis, after which PBMCs were separated by Ficoll-Histopaque density gradient centrifugation and cryopreserved in liquid nitrogen vapor phase. Analytical flow cytometry was used to check the purity and quantity of each magnetically sorted T cell population. Each sorted fraction had its genomic DNA isolated and then quantified by UV absorbance on a Nanodrop 2000c.

Concerning this clone: It lacks a known antigen. No much larger clonotype is one base removed from it; base qualities were not supplied.

TCR CDR3 regions were amplified from genomic DNA by multiplex PCR using the deep immunoSEQ assay. Genomic DNA extracted from each cell subset was distributed evenly over all wells of several immunoSEQ 96-well plates, and each plate served as one replicate. For sorted subsets, approximately 200 ng of genomic DNA, equivalent to around 30,000 T cell genomes, went into each replicate PCR. Purified libraries were quantified with a Qubit 3.0 fluorometer, sized on a Bioanalyzer 2100, and re-quantified with the KAPA Library Quantification kit. Every immunoSEQ 96-well plate was sequenced on a separate single-read 150-cycle Illumina NextSeq 550 flow cell. As for the original processing: Because only junctional sequences without quality scores were contained in the immunoSEQ output, filtering matching that applied to full-length reads could not be performed. To assign V/J genes and CDR3, sequences were annotated against IMGT germline references using PyIR, a Python wrapper for IgBLAST v1.9. Reads were removed for weak V/J assignments (E-value above 1e-6), missing CDR3, stop codons, out-of-frame junctions, or ambiguous translated residues. V3J clonotypes were defined as sequences sharing the same inferred V gene, J gene, and CDR3 amino acid sequence. To compute the percentage overlap between repertoires, the number of shared unique clonotypes was divided by the size of the smaller repertoire. Richness of each repertoire was evaluated using RTK rarefaction, the Chao1 estimator, and Recon v2.1 estimates of unobserved clonotypes. For all TCRbeta clonotypes obtained by the gDNA method from a handful of donors, generation probabilities were computed with OLGA. The clones in this table, taken by TCRdb from immuneACCESS, are in-frame only. Not every clone is retained; where verified, under half of the shortfall comes from an unresolved V gene, and the cause of the rest is unknown. V, J and clone size are those of that table, while D and trimming were read from the DNA. The sample table shows over 400,000 clones, and roughly 95% are seen once. The ten largest clonotypes hold under 0.065% of the sample.

The receptor comes from a woman aged 25 to 39 in good health. The sequencing sample was made of naive CD4+ T cells sorted from blood. The sample's cell subset or site label, in plain terms: CD45RA+ positively selected. The receptor chain draws on TRBV18 and TRBJ2-5, and TRBD2 aligns with 7 junction nucleotides. The sequenced DNA: TGTGCCAGCTCACCAGAACTAGCGTCTGGGGAGACCCAGTACTTC. This translates into CASSPELASGETQYF.